Shown below are 23 T cell receptor beta chains from a single sample sequenced in a study of blood T cell repertoires in COVID-19. Using immunoSEQ multiplex PCR, the repertoire was profiled, and TCRdb retains in-frame clones only, with some absent. Of tens of thousands of clones listed, 82% were seen once; the top ten hold roughly 20%. Input material: peripheral blood. The source is a human donor in a cohort sampled during active COVID-19.

This clone was picked up one time. The V gene is TRBV18, the J gene TRBJ1-6; no clear D. This CDR3 region has 13 residues. From germline, CDR1 is KGHSH and CDR2 LQKENI. Deletions cut 3 bases from V and 11 bases from J, with 11 bases between. The DNA of the CDR3 is TGTGCCAGCTCACCGTCCCTTGAGGCACCCCTCCACTTT. It specifies CASSPSLEAPLHF. The full variable domain, in which reference TRBV18 and TRBJ1-6 provide the parts outside the CDR3, is NAGVMQNPRHLVRRRGQEARLRCSPMKGHSHVYWYRQLPEEGLKFMVYLQKENIIDESGMPKERFSAEFPKEGPSILRIQQVVRGDSAAYFCASSPSLEAPLHFGNGTRLTVT.

This rearrangement joins TRBV16 to TRBJ2-7, with 7 bases aligning to TRBD1. The CDR3 runs 15 residues. The germline CDR1 and CDR2 sequences are KGHSY and FQNENV. J gave up 0 bases and V 3 bases, and 5 bases lay outside the gene matches. The CDR3 spells CASSHPRDSSYEQYF. CDR3 DNA sequence: TGTGCCAGCAGCCACCCCCGGGACAGCTCCTACGAGCAGTACTTC.

The J gene is TRBJ1-5, the V gene TRBV6-6; possible D gene TRBD1, 6 bases. Trimming removed 5 bases at V and 7 bases at J, with 12 bases between. This CDR3 spans 13 amino acids. Germline CDR1 MNHNY, CDR2 SVGAGI (reference sequence). The CDR3 DNA is TGTGCCAGCAGTAAACTGACAGGACAGCCCCAGCATTTT. Translating gives CASSKLTGQPQHF.

This clone was picked up one time. The J gene is TRBJ2-4, the V gene TRBV24-1, with 11 positions matching TRBD2. Losses at the gene ends were 1 base for V and 7 bases for J; bases not matched to a gene: 8. Germline CDR1 reads KGHDR; CDR2 reads SFDVKD. The CDR3 has 17 residues. The CDR3 coding sequence is TGTGCCACCAGTGATTTCGGTAGCGGGGGGGCTTGGAACATTCAGTACTTC. Its translation: CATSDFGSGGAWNIQYF.

The J gene is TRBJ1-1, the V gene TRBV5-1, with TRBD1 identical over 7 bases. Germline CDR1 is SGHRS and CDR2 is YFSETQ. The CDR3 extends over 15 amino acids. Unmatched junction bases numbered 5, after V lost 2 bases and J lost 1 base. The CDR3 is CASSFRGTENTEAFF. The DNA of the CDR3 is TGCGCCAGCAGCTTTAGGGGGACAGAGAACACTGAAGCTTTCTTT.

The chain combines TRBV7-2 with TRBJ1-5; 7 positions match TRBD1. Germline V CDR1 and CDR2: SGHTA, FQGNSA. The CDR3 is 14 amino acids. V dropped 2 bases and J dropped 4; count of bases not matched to a gene: 2. DNA for the CDR3: TGTGCCAGCAGCTTATCAGGGGGGAATCAGCCCCAGCATTTT. Its translation is CASSLSGGNQPQHF.

The rearrangement uses TRBV21-1 and TRBJ1-2. TRBV21-1 is classified as a pseudogene. CDR3 size: 13 residues. The CDR3 DNA is TGTGCCAGCAACCCAAAACGGTACTATGGCTACACCTTC. Its protein is CASNPKRYYGYTF.

CDR3 residues: CASRGQAAGANVLTF. CDR3 nucleotide sequence: TGTGCCAGCAGGGGTCAAGCGGCTGGGGCCAACGTCCTGACTTTC. This chain joins TRBV6-5 and TRBJ2-6; TRBD2 might be the D (5 bases). V lost 6 bases and J 2 bases, leaving 11 bases between the germline ends. The germline CDR1 and CDR2 sequences are MNHEY and SVGAGI. This CDR3 has 15 amino acids.

V gene TRBV5-1 combines with J gene TRBJ2-4; TRBD1 matches 8 bases. With V trimmed by 5 bases and J by 3 bases, 4 bases remained unmatched. The CDR3 covers 14 residues. Per the germline V gene, CDR1 is SGHRS and CDR2 is YFSETQ. CDR3 sequence reads: CASSIQGDKNIQYF. The CDR3 DNA follows: TGCGCCAGCAGTATACAGGGGGACAAAAACATTCAGTACTTC.

The chain has TRBV5-5 and TRBJ1-3; TRBD1 aligns across 10 bases. Looked up from germline, CDR1 is SGHKS and CDR2 is YYEKEE (reference sequence). V was pared by 4 bases and J by 4 bases, with 2 bases of the junction left unmatched. This CDR3 comprises 14 residues. The CDR3: CASSTTGGGNTIYF. The CDR3 DNA follows: TGTGCCAGCAGCACGACAGGGGGCGGAAACACCATATATTTT. Based on the CDR3 plus reference TRBV5-5 and TRBJ1-3, the full variable domain is DAGVTQSPTHLIKTRGQQVTLRCSPISGHKSVSWYQQVLGQGPQFIFQYYEKEERGRGNFPDRFSARQFPNYSSELNVNALLLGDSALYLCASSTTGGGNTIYFGEGSWLTVV.

The rearrangement joins TRBV4-2 to TRBJ1-6; D not resolved. There are 16 residues in the CDR3. Trimming shortened V by 0 bases and J by 6 bases, and 12 bases separated the two germline ends. Germline lookup yields CDR1 LGHNA and CDR2 YNFKEQ. Here the CDR3 reads CASSQEASGGNSPLHF. The CDR3 bases are TGTGCCAGCAGCCAAGAAGCGTCGGGAGGTAATTCACCCCTCCACTTT.

This clone was detected only once. The chain links TRBV6-5 to TRBJ1-5; no definite D call. This CDR3 contains 14 residues. V lost 8 bases, J lost 6 bases, and 17 bases lay in between. From germline, CDR1 is MNHEY and CDR2 SVGAGI. Here the CDR3 DNA reads TGTGCCAGCGGTTCAGGCCTAATCTTTCAGCCCCAGCATTTT. This codes for CASGSGLIFQPQHF.

The rearrangement links TRBV7-9 to TRBJ1-4; weak D call: TRBD1 (6 bases). The V end lost 5 bases, the J end lost 4 bases, and 17 bases lay between the germline ends. The CDR3 is 16 amino acids. Germline values: CDR1 SEHNR, CDR2 FQNEAQ (reference sequence). DNA for the CDR3: TGTGCCAGCAGCCCGGGGCTGGGGGCTGGTAATGAAAAACTGTTTTTT. Protein product: CASSPGLGAGNEKLFF. The variable domain in full, completed from reference TRBV7-9 and TRBJ1-4, reads DTGVSQNPRHKITKRGQNVTFRCDPISEHNRLYWYRQTLGQGPEFLTYFQNEAQLEKSRLLSDRFSAERPKGSFSTLEIQRTEQGDSAMYLCASSPGLGAGNEKLFFGSGTQLSVL.

This sequence joins TRBV11-2 and TRBJ2-2; 10 positions match TRBD2. V was clipped by 11 bases and J by 1 base; unmatched bases: 10. Germline CDR1 is SGHAT and CDR2 is FQNNGV. The CDR3 totals 16 residues. CDR3 in amino acids: CAWQRGGLLNTGELFF. The CDR3 region has the DNA TGTGCCTGGCAGCGGGGGGGCCTTTTGAACACCGGGGAGCTGTTTTTT.

The V and J genes are TRBV2 and TRBJ1-2; 11 nucleotides agree with TRBD1. CDR1 SNHLY and CDR2 FYNNEI come from the germline V gene. This CDR3 spans 15 amino acids. After removal of 1 base from V and 7 bases from J, the junction contained 5 bases not matched to a gene. The CDR3 bases are TGTGCCAGCAGTGAAGGAGGACAGGGGGCGCTTGGCTACACCTTC. Amino acids: CASSEGGQGALGYTF. The whole variable domain, filled in from reference TRBV2 and TRBJ1-2, reads EPEVTQTPSHQVTQMGQEVILRCVPISNHLYFYWYRQILGQKVEFLVSFYNNEISEKSEIFDDQFSVERPDGSNFTLKIRSTKLEDSAMYFCASSEGGQGALGYTFGSGTRLTVV.

V usage is TRBV4-2 and J usage is TRBJ1-4; D possibly corresponds to TRBD1 (5 bases). Germline V gene lookup returns CDR1 LGHNA and CDR2 YNFKEQ. CDR3 length: 15 residues. V shed 4 bases and J shed 2 bases, with 11 bases lying between them. The CDR3 sequence is CASSREGDTNEKLFF. Here the CDR3 DNA reads TGTGCCAGCAGCCGCGAAGGGGATACTAATGAAAAACTGTTTTTT.

V gene TRBV6-5 combines with J gene TRBJ1-2; 9 nucleotides agree with TRBD1. Trimming cost V 0 bases and J 5 bases; bases outside gene matches: 1. The CDR3 is made up of 14 amino acids. Germline CDR1 and CDR2: MNHEY and SVGAGI. DNA for the CDR3: TGTGCCAGCAGTTACTCGGGACAGGGATATGGCTACACCTTC. It is translated as CASSYSGQGYGYTF.

The chain has TRBV7-6 and TRBJ1-3; possible D gene TRBD1, 5 bases. The CDR3 runs 16 residues. The V gene's germline CDR1 is SGHVS and CDR2 FNYEAQ. Trimming took off 0 bases at V and 0 bases at J, with 9 bases between the two ends. The CDR3 loop reads CASSLAAGFSGNTIYF. CDR3 coding DNA: TGTGCCAGCAGCTTAGCGGCAGGGTTCTCTGGAAACACCATATATTTT.

The chain joins TRBV24-1 to TRBJ2-5, with TRBD1 matching over 7 bases. The V and J ends lost 1 base and 5 bases, in that order; junction bases with no gene match: 9. This CDR3 region has 16 residues. Germline V lookup: CDR1 KGHDR, CDR2 SFDVKD. CDR3 residues: CATSDFRDRKRETQYF. The CDR3 DNA follows: TGTGCCACCAGTGATTTCCGGGACAGAAAGAGGGAGACCCAGTACTTC.

The V gene is TRBV5-5, the J gene TRBJ2-5; 7 nucleotides line up with TRBD1. J was trimmed by 0 bases and V by 6 bases; bases with no gene match: 5. Germline V lookup: CDR1 SGHKS, CDR2 YYEKEE (reference sequence). The CDR3 loop spans 14 amino acids. CDR3 DNA sequence: TGTGCCAGCATCGAGACAGGGTACCAAGAGACCCAGTACTTC. Translation: CASIETGYQETQYF.

The V call is TRBV2, the J call TRBJ1-5; 11 bases are a match to TRBD1. The junction had 4 bases not matched to a gene; V was cut back by 8 bases and J by 7 bases. Germline V lookup: CDR1 SNHLY, CDR2 FYNNEI. This CDR3 region has 13 residues. CDR3: CASSGTGGQPQHF. The CDR3, as DNA: TGTGCCAGCTCCGGGACAGGGGGACAGCCCCAGCATTTT.

This chain uses TRBV12-5 with TRBJ2-7; 7 positions agree with TRBD1. The germline V gene has CDR1 LGHNT and CDR2 FRNRAP. V dropped 1 base and J dropped 3; count of bases not matched to a gene: 3. The CDR3 covers 14 residues. CDR3 region: CASGLGAGGYEQYF. DNA for the CDR3: TGTGCTAGTGGTTTGGGGGCAGGGGGCTACGAGCAGTACTTC.

This clone was seen a handful of times. The genes are TRBV19 and TRBJ2-7; 7 bases fit TRBD2. The junction had 8 bases not matched to a gene; V was cut back by 0 bases and J by 0 bases. The length of the CDR3 is 17 residues. Germline lookup yields CDR1 LNHDA and CDR2 SQIVND (reference sequence). Written as DNA, the CDR3 is TGTGCCAGTAGTATAGATCTCGCTAGCGGTAGCTCCTACGAGCAGTACTTC. Protein product: CASSIDLASGSSYEQYF.